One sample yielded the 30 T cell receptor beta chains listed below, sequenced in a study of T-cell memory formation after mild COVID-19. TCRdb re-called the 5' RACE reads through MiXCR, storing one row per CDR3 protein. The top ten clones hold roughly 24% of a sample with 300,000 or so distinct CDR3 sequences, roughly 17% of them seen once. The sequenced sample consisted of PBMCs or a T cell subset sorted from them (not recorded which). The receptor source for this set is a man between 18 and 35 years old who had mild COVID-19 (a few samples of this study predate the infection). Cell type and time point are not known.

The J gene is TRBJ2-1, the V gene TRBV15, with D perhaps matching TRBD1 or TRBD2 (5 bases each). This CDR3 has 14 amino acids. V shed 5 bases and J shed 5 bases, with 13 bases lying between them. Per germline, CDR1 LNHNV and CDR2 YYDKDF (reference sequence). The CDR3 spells CATSPRDRNNEQFF. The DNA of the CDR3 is TGTGCCACCAGCCCTCGGGACCGTAACAATGAGCAGTTCTTC.

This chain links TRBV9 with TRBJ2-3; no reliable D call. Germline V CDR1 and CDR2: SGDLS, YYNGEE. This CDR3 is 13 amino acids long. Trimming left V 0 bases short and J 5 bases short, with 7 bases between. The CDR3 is CASSVAGKDTQYF. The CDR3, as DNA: TGTGCCAGCAGCGTAGCTGGAAAAGATACGCAGTATTTT.

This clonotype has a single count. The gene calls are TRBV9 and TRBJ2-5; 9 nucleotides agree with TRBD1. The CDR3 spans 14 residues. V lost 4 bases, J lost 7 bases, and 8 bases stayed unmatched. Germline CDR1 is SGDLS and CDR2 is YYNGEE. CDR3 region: CASSFGTGMGTQYF. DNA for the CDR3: TGTGCCAGCAGCTTCGGGACAGGGATGGGGACCCAGTACTTC. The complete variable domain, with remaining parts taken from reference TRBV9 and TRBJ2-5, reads DSGVTQTPKHLITATGQRVTLRCSPRSGDLSVYWYQQSLDQGLQFLIQYYNGEERAKGNILERFSAQQFPDLHSELNLSSLELGDSALYFCASSFGTGMGTQYFGPGTRLLVL.

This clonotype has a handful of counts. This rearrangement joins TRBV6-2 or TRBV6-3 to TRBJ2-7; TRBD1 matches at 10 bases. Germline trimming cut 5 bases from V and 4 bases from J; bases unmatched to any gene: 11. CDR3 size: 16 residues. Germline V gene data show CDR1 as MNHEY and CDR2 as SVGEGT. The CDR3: CASSDRPGQGLYEQYF. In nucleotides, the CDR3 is TGTGCCAGCAGTGACCGACCGGGACAGGGGTTGTACGAGCAGTACTTC.

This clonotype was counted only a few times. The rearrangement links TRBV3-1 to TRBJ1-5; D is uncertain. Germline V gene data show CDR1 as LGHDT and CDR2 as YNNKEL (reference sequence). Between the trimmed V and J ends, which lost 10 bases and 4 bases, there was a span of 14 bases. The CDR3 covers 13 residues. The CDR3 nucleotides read TGTGCCACCCACCACAAAGCAAATCAGCCCCAGCATTTT. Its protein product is CATHHKANQPQHF. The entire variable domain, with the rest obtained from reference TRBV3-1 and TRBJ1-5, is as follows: DTAVSQTPKYLVTQMGNDKSIKCEQNLGHDTMYWYKQDSKKFLKIMFSYNNKELIINETVPNRFSPKSPDKAHLNLHINSLELGDSAVYFCATHHKANQPQHFGDGTRLSIL.

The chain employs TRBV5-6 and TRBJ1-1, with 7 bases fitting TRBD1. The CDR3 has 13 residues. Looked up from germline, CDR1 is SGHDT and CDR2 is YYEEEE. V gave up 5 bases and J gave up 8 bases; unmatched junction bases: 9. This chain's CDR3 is CASSLITGEEAFF. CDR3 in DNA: TGTGCCAGCAGTTTGATTACAGGGGAAGAAGCTTTCTTT.

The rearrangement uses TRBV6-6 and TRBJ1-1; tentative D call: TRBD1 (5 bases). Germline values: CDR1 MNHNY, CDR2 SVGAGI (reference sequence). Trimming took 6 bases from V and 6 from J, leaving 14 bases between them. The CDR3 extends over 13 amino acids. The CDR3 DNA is TGTGCCAGCAGCACGGGCGGAGGGGCTGAAGCTTTCTTT. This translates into CASSTGGGAEAFF.

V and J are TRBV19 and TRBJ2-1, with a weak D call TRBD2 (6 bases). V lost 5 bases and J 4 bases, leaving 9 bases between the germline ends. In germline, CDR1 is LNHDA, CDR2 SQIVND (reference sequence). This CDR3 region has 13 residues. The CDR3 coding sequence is TGTGCCAGTAGTTCGCGGGGATACAATGAGCAGTTCTTC. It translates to CASSSRGYNEQFF.

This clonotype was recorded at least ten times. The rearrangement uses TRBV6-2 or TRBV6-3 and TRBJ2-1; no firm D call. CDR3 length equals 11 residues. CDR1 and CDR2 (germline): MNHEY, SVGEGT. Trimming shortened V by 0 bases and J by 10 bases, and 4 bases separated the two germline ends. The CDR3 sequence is CASSYSSEQFF. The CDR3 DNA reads TGTGCCAGCAGTTACTCGTCGGAGCAGTTCTTC.

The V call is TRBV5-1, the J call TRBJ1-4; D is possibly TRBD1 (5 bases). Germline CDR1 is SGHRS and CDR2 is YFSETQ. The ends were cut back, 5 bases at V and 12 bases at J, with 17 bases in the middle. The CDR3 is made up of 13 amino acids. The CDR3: CASRDTPPEQLFF. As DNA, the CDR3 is TGCGCCAGCAGGGACACTCCCCCAGAACAACTGTTTTTT. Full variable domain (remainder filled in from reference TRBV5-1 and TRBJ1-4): KAGVTQTPRYLIKTRGQQVTLSCSPISGHRSVSWYQQTPGQGLQFLFEYFSETQRNKGNFPGRFSGRQFSNSRSEMNVSTLELGDSALYLCASRDTPPEQLFFGSGTQLSVL.

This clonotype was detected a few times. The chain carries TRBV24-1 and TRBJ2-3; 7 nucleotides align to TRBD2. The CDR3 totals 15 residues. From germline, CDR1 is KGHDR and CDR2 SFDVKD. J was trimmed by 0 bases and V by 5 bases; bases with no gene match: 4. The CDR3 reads CATSGTSASTDTQYF. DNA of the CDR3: TGTGCCACCAGTGGTACTAGCGCCAGCACAGATACGCAGTATTTT.

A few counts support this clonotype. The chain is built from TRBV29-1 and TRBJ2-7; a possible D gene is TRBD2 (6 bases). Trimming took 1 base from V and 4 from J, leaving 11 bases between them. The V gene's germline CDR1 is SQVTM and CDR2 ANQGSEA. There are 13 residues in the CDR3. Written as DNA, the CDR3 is TGCAGCGTTGAAGGCGGGGCCATATACGAGCAGTACTTC. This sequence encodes CSVEGGAIYEQYF.

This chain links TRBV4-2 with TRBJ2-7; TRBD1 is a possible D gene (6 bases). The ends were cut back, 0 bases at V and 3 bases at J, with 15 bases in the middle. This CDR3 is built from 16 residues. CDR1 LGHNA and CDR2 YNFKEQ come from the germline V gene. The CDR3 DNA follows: TGTGCCAGCAGCCAAGATACCGGGACAAATCACTACGAGCAGTACTTC. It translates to CASSQDTGTNHYEQYF.

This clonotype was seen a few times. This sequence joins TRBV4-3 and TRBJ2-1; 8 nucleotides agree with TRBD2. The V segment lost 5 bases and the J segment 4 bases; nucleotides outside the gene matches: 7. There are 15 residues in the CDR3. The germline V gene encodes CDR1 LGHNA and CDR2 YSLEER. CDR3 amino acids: CASSNGLADYNEQFF. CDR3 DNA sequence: TGCGCCAGCAGCAACGGACTAGCCGATTACAATGAGCAGTTCTTC.

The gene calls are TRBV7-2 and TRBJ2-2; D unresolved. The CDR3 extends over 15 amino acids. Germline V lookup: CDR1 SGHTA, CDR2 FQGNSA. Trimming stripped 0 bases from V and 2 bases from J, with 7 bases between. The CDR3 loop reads CASSLAVFNTGELFF. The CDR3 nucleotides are TGTGCCAGCAGCTTAGCGGTCTTTAACACCGGGGAGCTGTTTTTT.

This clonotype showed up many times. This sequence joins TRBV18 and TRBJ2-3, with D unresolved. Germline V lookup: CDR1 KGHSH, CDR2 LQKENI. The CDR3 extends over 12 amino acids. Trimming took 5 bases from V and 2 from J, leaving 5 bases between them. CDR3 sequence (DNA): TGTGCCAGCTCAGCCTACACAGATACGCAGTATTTT. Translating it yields CASSAYTDTQYF.

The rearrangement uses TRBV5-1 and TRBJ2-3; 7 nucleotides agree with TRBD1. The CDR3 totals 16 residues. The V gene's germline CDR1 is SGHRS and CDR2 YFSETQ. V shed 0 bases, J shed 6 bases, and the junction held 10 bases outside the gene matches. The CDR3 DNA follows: TGCGCCAGCAGCTTGGTCCCCGACAGGGTGACGGATACGCAGTATTTT. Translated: CASSLVPDRVTDTQYF.

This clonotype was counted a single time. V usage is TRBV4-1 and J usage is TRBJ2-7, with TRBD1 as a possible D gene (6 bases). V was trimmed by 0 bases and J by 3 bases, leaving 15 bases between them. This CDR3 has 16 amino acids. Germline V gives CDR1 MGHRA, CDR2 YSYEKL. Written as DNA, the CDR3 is TGCGCCAGCAGCCAAGATGTGGTCAGCAGGGGCTACGAGCAGTACTTC. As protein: CASSQDVVSRGYEQYF.

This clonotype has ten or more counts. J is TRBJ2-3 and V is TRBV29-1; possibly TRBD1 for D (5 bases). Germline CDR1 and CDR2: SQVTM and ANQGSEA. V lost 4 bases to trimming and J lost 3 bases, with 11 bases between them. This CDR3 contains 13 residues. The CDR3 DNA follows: TGCAGCGTTGCCAGGGCAAGGACAGATACGCAGTATTTT. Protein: CSVARARTDTQYF.

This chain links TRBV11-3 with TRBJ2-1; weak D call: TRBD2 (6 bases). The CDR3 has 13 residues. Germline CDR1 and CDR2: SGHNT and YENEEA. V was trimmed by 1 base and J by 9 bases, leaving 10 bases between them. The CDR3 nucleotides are TGTGCCAGCAGCTTAGGCCCGGGACTTGAGCAGTTCTTC. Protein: CASSLGPGLEQFF. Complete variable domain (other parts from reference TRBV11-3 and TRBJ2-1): EAGVVQSPRYKIIEKKQPVAFWCNPISGHNTLYWYLQNLGQGPELLIRYENEEAVDDSQLPKDRFSAERLKGVDSTLKIQPAELGDSAVYLCASSLGPGLEQFFGPGTRLTVL.

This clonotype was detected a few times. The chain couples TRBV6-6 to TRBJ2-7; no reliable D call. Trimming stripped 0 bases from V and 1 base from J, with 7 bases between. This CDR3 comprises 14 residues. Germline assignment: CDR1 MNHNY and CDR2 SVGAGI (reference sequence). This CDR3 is CASSYSGGSYEQYF. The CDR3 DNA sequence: TGTGCCAGCAGTTACTCGGGCGGATCCTACGAGCAGTACTTC.

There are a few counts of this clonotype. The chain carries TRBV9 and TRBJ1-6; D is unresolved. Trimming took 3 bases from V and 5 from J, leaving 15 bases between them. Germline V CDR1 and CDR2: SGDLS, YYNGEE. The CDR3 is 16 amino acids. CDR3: CASSDARLGDNSPLHF. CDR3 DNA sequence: TGTGCCAGCAGCGACGCCCGGCTCGGAGATAATTCACCCCTCCACTTT.

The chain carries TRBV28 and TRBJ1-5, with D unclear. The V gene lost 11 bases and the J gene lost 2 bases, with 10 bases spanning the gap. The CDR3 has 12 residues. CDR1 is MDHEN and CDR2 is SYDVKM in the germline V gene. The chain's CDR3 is CAPTGRNQPQHF. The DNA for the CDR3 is TGTGCCCCCACCGGCCGCAATCAGCCCCAGCATTTT.

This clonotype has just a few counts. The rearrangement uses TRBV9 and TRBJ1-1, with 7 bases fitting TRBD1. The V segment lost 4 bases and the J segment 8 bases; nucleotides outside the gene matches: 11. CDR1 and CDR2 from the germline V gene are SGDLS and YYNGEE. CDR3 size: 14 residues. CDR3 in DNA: TGTGCCAGCAGCCCTATCGGGACAGAGCAAGAAGCTTTCTTT. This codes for CASSPIGTEQEAFF.

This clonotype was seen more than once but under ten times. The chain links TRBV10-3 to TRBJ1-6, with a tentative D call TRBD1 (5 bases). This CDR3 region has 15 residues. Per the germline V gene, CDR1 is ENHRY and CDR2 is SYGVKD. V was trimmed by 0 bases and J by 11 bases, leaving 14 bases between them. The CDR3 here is CAISESGVILAPLHF. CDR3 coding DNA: TGTGCCATCAGTGAGTCGGGGGTGATTTTGGCACCCCTCCACTTT.

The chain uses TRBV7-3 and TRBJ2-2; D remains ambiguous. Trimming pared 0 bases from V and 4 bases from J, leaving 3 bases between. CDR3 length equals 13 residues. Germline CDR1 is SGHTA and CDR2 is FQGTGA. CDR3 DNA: TGTGCCAGCAGCTTAACCCGCACCGGGGAGCTGTTTTTT. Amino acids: CASSLTRTGELFF.

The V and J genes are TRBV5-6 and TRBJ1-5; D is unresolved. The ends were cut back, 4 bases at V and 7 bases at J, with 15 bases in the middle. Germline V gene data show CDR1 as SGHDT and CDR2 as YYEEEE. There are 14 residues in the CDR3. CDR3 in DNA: TGTGCCAGCAGCCAGACCGGGGTGGGGCAGCCCCAGCATTTT. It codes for CASSQTGVGQPQHF.

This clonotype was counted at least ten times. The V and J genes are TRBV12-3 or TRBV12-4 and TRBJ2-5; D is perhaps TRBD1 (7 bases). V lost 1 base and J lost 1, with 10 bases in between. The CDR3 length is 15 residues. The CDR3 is CASSLGGTAQETQYF. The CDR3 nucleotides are TGTGCCAGCAGTTTAGGCGGGACAGCCCAAGAGACCCAGTACTTC.

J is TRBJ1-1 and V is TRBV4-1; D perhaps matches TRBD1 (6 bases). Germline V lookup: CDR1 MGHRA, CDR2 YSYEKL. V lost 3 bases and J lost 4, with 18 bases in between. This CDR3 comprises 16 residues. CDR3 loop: CASSQVPGGLGTEAFF. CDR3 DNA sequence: TGCGCCAGCAGCCAGGTTCCGGGGGGGCTGGGCACTGAAGCTTTCTTT.

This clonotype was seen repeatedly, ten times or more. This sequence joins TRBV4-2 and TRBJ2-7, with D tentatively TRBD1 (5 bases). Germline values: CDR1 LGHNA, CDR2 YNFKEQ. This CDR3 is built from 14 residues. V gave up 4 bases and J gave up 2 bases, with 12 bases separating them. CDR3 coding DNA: TGTGCCAGCAGCCCAGAAGGGGTACCCTACGAGCAGTACTTC. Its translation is CASSPEGVPYEQYF.